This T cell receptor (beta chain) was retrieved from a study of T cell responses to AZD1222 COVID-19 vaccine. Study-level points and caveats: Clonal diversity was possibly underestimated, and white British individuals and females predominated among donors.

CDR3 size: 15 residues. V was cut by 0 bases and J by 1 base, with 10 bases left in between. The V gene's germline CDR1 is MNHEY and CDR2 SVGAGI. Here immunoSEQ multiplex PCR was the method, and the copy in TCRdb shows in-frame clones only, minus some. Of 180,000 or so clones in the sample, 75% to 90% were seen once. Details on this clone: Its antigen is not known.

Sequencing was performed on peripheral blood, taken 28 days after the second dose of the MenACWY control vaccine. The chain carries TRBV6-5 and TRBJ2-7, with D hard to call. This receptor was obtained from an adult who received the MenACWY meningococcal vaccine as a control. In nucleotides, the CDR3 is TGTGCCAGCAGTTACTCGTTTGACGGATCCTACGAGCAGTACTTC. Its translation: CASSYSFDGSYEQYF.